What follows are 11 T cell receptor beta chains derived from one specimen sequenced in a study of T cell responses to AZD1222 COVID-19 vaccine (dated by TCRdb to the early 2020s). The time point label on this specimen signifies: about 28 days (+/-7) after the second vaccine dose. Library generation was performed with the immunoSEQ multiplex PCR assay. Sourced from immuneACCESS, this table was stored by TCRdb with only in-frame sequences that have V and J called. A share of the clones is absent; for the studies checked, an unresolved V gene accounts for under half, and the remainder has no known explanation. The sample profile shows roughly 58,000 clones; 89% of them were found once. 5% to 6.5% of the sample belongs to the ten largest clones. The specimen comprised peripheral blood, sampled 28 days after the second AZD1222 dose. The receptor set was obtained from an adult who received the AZD1222 COVID-19 vaccine.

This CDR3 is CASRNDRASGETQYF. Here the CDR3 DNA reads TGTGCCAGCAGAAACGACAGGGCTAGCGGGGAGACCCAGTACTTC. The chain links TRBV28 to TRBJ2-5; the D gene is possibly TRBD2 (8 bases). CDR1 MDHEN and CDR2 SYDVKM come from the germline V gene. This CDR3 is built from 15 residues. V was clipped by 6 bases and J by 5 bases, with 19 bases between them.

The rearrangement links TRBV21-1 to TRBJ2-3; TRBD2 is taken as the D call from the table, unchecked against the DNA. TRBV21-1 is shown as a pseudogene. The CDR3 runs 15 residues. The CDR3 DNA reads TGTGCCAGCAGCAAAGTTGAAGCGGGAACAGATACGCAGTATTTT. Its protein is CASSKVEAGTDTQYF.

Written as DNA, the CDR3 is TGTGCCAGCAACCCCAAACTCGACGGATCCTACGAGCAGTACTTC. Its translation: CASNPKLDGSYEQYF. This chain joins TRBV6-5 and TRBJ2-7; D is undetermined. Germline CDR1 is MNHEY and CDR2 is SVGAGI. V lost 7 bases, J lost 1 base, and 17 bases lay in between. The CDR3 has 15 amino acids.

The chain links TRBV7-9 to TRBJ2-3; D remains unclear. V dropped 0 bases and J dropped 5 bases, with 15 bases sitting between them. Germline V gene lookup returns CDR1 SEHNR and CDR2 FQNEAQ (reference sequence). This CDR3 has 16 amino acids. The CDR3 reads CASSLAISGGGDTQYF. The CDR3 DNA reads as TGTGCCAGCAGCTTAGCGATCTCAGGCGGCGGAGATACGCAGTATTTT.

This clone showed up just once. V and J are TRBV28 and TRBJ2-7, with D maybe TRBD1 (5 bases). Germline V gene data show CDR1 as MDHEN and CDR2 as SYDVKM. Trimming shortened V by 3 bases and J by 0 bases, and 6 bases separated the two germline ends. The CDR3 contains 13 residues. CDR3 bases: TGTGCCAGCAGTTTGGGGCCCTCCTACGAGCAGTACTTC. It is translated as CASSLGPSYEQYF.

This clone was observed a few times. The chain carries TRBV5-1 and TRBJ2-6, with 7 positions matching TRBD1. Germline V lookup: CDR1 SGHRS, CDR2 YFSETQ. Trimming removed 4 bases from V and 0 bases from J; junction bases left unmatched: 7. CDR3 size: 17 residues. The CDR3 protein is CASSTTTGVSGANVLTF. The CDR3 DNA sequence: TGCGCCAGCAGCACCACCACAGGGGTCTCTGGGGCCAACGTCCTGACTTTC.

The chain combines TRBV5-4 with TRBJ2-7, with 7 bases lining up with TRBD1. V lost 4 bases, J lost 4 bases, and 8 bases stayed unmatched. Germline V lookup: CDR1 SGHNT, CDR2 YYREEE (reference sequence). This CDR3 has 14 residues. The CDR3 loop reads CASSRRQGDYEQYF. In DNA, the CDR3 is TGTGCCAGCAGCCGCCGACAGGGCGATTACGAGCAGTACTTC.

This rearrangement joins TRBV5-1 to TRBJ1-5; no definite D call. The CDR3 length is 13 residues. Trimming cost V 4 bases and J 0 bases, with 5 bases left between them. CDR1 SGHRS and CDR2 YFSETQ come from the germline V gene. CDR3 nucleotides: TGCGCCAGCAGCGCAGATAGCAATCAGCCCCAGCATTTT. This translates into CASSADSNQPQHF.

Only one count was recorded for this clone. The rearrangement uses TRBV4-1 and TRBJ2-6, with D possibly being TRBD2 (5 bases). V was clipped by 0 bases and J by 3 bases, with 6 bases between them. This CDR3 contains 15 residues. CDR1 is MGHRA, CDR2 YSYEKL, per germline. For the CDR3, the DNA is TGCGCCAGCAGCCAAGAAGGGAGTGGGGCCAACGTCCTGACTTTC. Translation: CASSQEGSGANVLTF.

V and J are TRBV28 and TRBJ2-7; 7 positions agree with TRBD2. The CDR3 extends over 13 amino acids. The trim removed 11 bases at V and 6 bases at J, leaving 13 bases unmatched. Per germline, CDR1 MDHEN and CDR2 SYDVKM. CDR3 loop: CAGRGGEVREQYF. Written as DNA, the CDR3 is TGTGCCGGCCGGGGAGGGGAGGTGCGCGAGCAGTACTTC.

The rearrangement uses TRBV5-6 and TRBJ2-1; D is possibly TRBD2 (5 bases). Trimming cost V 4 bases and J 6 bases, with 20 bases left between them. The CDR3 totals 16 residues. CDR1 and CDR2 (germline): SGHDT, YYEEEE. The CDR3 region is CASSKVARGPFNEQFF. CDR3 nucleotide sequence: TGTGCCAGCAGCAAGGTAGCGAGAGGGCCTTTCAATGAGCAGTTCTTC.